Following are 4 T cell receptor beta chains from one sample sequenced in a study of blood T cells in healthy people across ages. A second PCR of roughly 7 to 11 cycles used a sample-barcoded 5' primer and a J-beta primer mix. TCRdb used MiXCR to reprocess the 5' RACE reads, holding one entry per CDR3 protein. The table has roughly 2 million distinct CDR3 sequences, about 49% seen once. Sequenced material: blood. Receptors were obtained from a woman aged 40 to 50 in good health.

The chain joins TRBV29-1 to TRBJ1-2; possible D gene TRBD1, 5 bases. The germline CDR1 and CDR2 sequences are SQVTM and ANQGSEA. Trimming took 8 bases from V and 0 from J, leaving 19 bases between them. This CDR3 is 15 amino acids long. In DNA, the CDR3 is TGCAGCACCTTGACAGAGAAGTTTGCTAACTATGGCTACACCTTC. Translation gives CSTLTEKFANYGYTF.

The chain couples TRBV29-1 to TRBJ1-1; 7 bases match TRBD1. Germline CDR1 reads SQVTM; CDR2 reads ANQGSEA. The V segment lost 7 bases and the J segment 0 bases; nucleotides outside the gene matches: 2. The length of the CDR3 is 12 residues. CDR3 in amino acids: CSGGTVNTEAFF. The CDR3 bases are TGCAGCGGAGGGACAGTGAACACTGAAGCTTTCTTT.

The chain is built from TRBV7-9 and TRBJ1-2, with D unclear. Trimming removed 1 base from V and 1 base from J, with 10 bases in between. The CDR3 loop spans 15 amino acids. Germline loops: CDR1 SEHNR, CDR2 FQNEAQ (reference sequence). Written as DNA, the CDR3 is TGTGCCAGCAGCTTAGTGGCCGGGCTTAACTATGGCTACACCTTC. Translating it yields CASSLVAGLNYGYTF.

V is TRBV11-3 and J is TRBJ2-3; 7 nucleotides align to TRBD2. The CDR3 runs to 13 residues. J gave up 8 bases and V 6 bases, and 8 bases lay outside the gene matches. Germline CDR1 SGHNT, CDR2 YENEEA. CDR3: CASRRDSGGTQYF. CDR3 DNA sequence: TGTGCCAGCAGGCGGGACTCGGGAGGTACGCAGTATTTT. The variable domain in full, completed from reference TRBV11-3 and TRBJ2-3, reads EAGVVQSPRYKIIEKKQPVAFWCNPISGHNTLYWYLQNLGQGPELLIRYENEEAVDDSQLPKDRFSAERLKGVDSTLKIQPAELGDSAVYLCASRRDSGGTQYFGPGTRLTVL.